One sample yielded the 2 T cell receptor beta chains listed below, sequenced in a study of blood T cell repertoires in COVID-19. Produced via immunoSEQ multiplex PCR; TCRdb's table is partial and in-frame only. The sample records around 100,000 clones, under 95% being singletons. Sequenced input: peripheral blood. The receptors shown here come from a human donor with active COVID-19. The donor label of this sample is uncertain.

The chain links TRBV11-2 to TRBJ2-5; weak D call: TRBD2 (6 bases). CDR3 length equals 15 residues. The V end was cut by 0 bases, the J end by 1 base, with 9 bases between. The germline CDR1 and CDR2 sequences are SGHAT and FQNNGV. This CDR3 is CASSLEAGFQETQYF. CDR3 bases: TGTGCCAGCAGCTTAGAGGCGGGGTTCCAAGAGACCCAGTACTTC.

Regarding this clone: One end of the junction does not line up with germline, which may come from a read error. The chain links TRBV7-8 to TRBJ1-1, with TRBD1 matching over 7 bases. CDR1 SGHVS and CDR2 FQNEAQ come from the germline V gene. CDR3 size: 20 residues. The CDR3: CAGSFYYYEPTGTENTEAFF. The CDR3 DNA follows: TGTGCCGGCAGCTTCTACTACTACGAACCAACCGGGACAGAGAACACTGAAGCTTTCTTT.